What follows are 11 T cell receptor beta chains derived from one specimen sequenced in a study of OX40 agonist ivuxolimab in advanced cancers. Sequencing was performed with immunoSEQ multiplex PCR; in TCRdb, only in-frame clones are kept and a portion is missing. The sample contains 42,000 or so clones, 80% to 90% of which appear only once. The sequencing here drew on CD4+ or CD8+ T cells sorted from blood, taken in a trial of the OX40 agonist ivuxolimab. These receptors came from an adult with an advanced solid tumor such as melanoma, head and neck, liver or kidney cancer.

This clone was found once. The gene calls are TRBV19 and TRBJ1-4; D is possibly TRBD1 (6 bases). The germline V gene has CDR1 LNHDA and CDR2 SQIVND (reference sequence). This CDR3 has 15 residues. The ends were cut back, 3 bases at V and 6 bases at J, with 14 bases in the middle. The CDR3, as DNA: TGTGCCAGTAGTATCCTCCGGGGGGCGGATGAAAAACTGTTTTTT. This translates into CASSILRGADEKLFF.

V gene TRBV9 combines with J gene TRBJ1-1; TRBD1 might be the D (5 bases). The V gene's germline CDR1 is SGDLS and CDR2 YYNGEE. The CDR3 covers 14 residues. The V end was cut by 0 bases, the J end by 6 bases, with 12 bases between. The DNA of the CDR3 is TGTGCCAGCAGCGTAGGGACTCGGGGGTCTGAAGCTTTCTTT. Translation gives CASSVGTRGSEAFF.

This chain connects TRBV5-1 to TRBJ2-7; 9 positions agree with TRBD1. V dropped 4 bases and J dropped 4; count of bases not matched to a gene: 3. The CDR3 is 13 amino acids. Germline CDR1 and CDR2: SGHRS and YFSETQ. The CDR3 region is CASSQDRGYEQYF. Here the CDR3 DNA reads TGCGCCAGCAGCCAGGACAGGGGATACGAGCAGTACTTC.

The CDR3, as DNA: TGTGCCAGTAGTATGGGGCGGGAGGCCGGGGAGCTGTTTTTT. Its protein is CASSMGREAGELFF. The J gene is TRBJ2-2, the V gene TRBV19; 8 nucleotides align to TRBD2. Germline trimming cut 3 bases from V and 6 bases from J; bases unmatched to any gene: 3. Germline assignment: CDR1 LNHDA and CDR2 SQIVND (reference sequence). The CDR3 consists of 14 residues.

This chain joins TRBV30 and TRBJ2-5; D ambiguous. V was trimmed by 2 bases and J by 2 bases, leaving 9 bases between them. The germline V gene encodes CDR1 GTSNPN and CDR2 SVGIG (reference sequence). This CDR3 spans 13 amino acids. The CDR3 sequence: CAWSNRVQETQYF. The CDR3, as DNA: TGTGCCTGGAGTAACCGGGTACAAGAGACCCAGTACTTC.

The genes are TRBV7-9 and TRBJ2-1; 8 bases match TRBD2. The CDR3 extends over 15 amino acids. Germline-derived CDR1 and CDR2 are SEHNR and FQNEAQ (reference sequence). Trimming cost V 8 bases and J 2 bases; bases outside gene matches: 8. CDR3 bases: TGTGCCAGCTCTCCCGGGGGGGGCCCCTACAATGAGCAGTTCTTC. As protein: CASSPGGGPYNEQFF.

The chain has TRBV2 and TRBJ2-3; D may be TRBD2 (5 bases). With 4 bases removed from V and 4 bases from J, the gap between germline ends came to 12 bases. Germline V CDR1 and CDR2: SNHLY, FYNNEI. The CDR3 sequence is 14 residues long. DNA of the CDR3: TGTGCCAGCAGTGTAGGTTTAGCGTCAGATACGCAGTATTTT. It translates to CASSVGLASDTQYF.

This clone was observed a few times. The J gene is TRBJ1-1, the V gene TRBV27; D is undetermined. The CDR3 extends over 13 amino acids. Per germline, CDR1 MNHEY and CDR2 SMNVEV (reference sequence). The germline V and J ends were trimmed by 2 bases and 12 bases, with 16 bases remaining between them. CDR3 coding DNA: TGTGCCAGCAGTTTACCCAGACCGCGTTGGACTTTCTTT. Its protein is CASSLPRPRWTFF.

The chain joins TRBV7-3 to TRBJ2-1; 14 bases match TRBD2. CDR3 size: 19 residues. Germline trimming cut 4 bases from V and 10 bases from J; bases unmatched to any gene: 18. Per germline, CDR1 SGHTA and CDR2 FQGTGA. CDR3 region: CASSSFSGLAGGDSGEQFF. CDR3 DNA sequence: TGTGCCAGCAGCTCTTTCTCCGGACTAGCGGGAGGTGATTCAGGGGAGCAGTTCTTC.

The chain recombines TRBV6-6 with TRBJ1-4; the D gene is possibly TRBD1 (5 bases). Germline V CDR1 and CDR2: MNHNY, SVGAGI (reference sequence). The V end lost 6 bases, the J end lost 4 bases, and 12 bases lay between the germline ends. There are 14 residues in the CDR3. CDR3 protein: CASSRTGLNEKLFF. CDR3 coding DNA: TGTGCCAGCAGCCGAACAGGACTTAATGAAAAACTGTTTTTT.

This chain joins TRBV18 and TRBJ2-2; D might be TRBD1 or TRBD2, each matching 5 bases. The CDR3 covers 16 residues. From germline, CDR1 is KGHSH and CDR2 LQKENI. The V end was cut by 6 bases, the J end by 1 base, with 15 bases between. The chain's CDR3 is CASSPRGGLNTGELFF. DNA for the CDR3: TGTGCCAGCTCCCCTCGGGGCGGACTGAACACCGGGGAGCTGTTTTTT.